The clone carrying this TCR beta chain was counted between two and nine times. Its antigen is as yet unknown. The germline V gene has CDR1 SGHKS and CDR2 YYEKEE (reference sequence). There are 15 residues in the CDR3. Losses at the gene ends were 0 bases for V and 5 bases for J; bases not matched to a gene: 7. Three rounds of nested PCR, following a modified ARM-PCR protocol, produced the TCRbeta library. TCRdb ran MiXCR on the multiplex PCR reads and lists one entry per CDR3 protein. The sample records around 120,000 distinct CDR3 sequences, roughly 67% being singletons. The sample comes from a study of tumor and adjacent non-tumor tissue in lung cancer. Study summary: Samples averaged roughly 4.4 million productive TCRbeta reads each. Broader study findings: Top 100 clones took a larger repertoire share in normal lung. TCR diversity was significantly greater in tumor than normal lung tissue.

This sample's RNA came from whole unsorted tissue. Donors were chemotherapy-naive, newly diagnosed lung cancer surgical patients in China, August–November 2014. The clonotype originates from a man aged 30 to 39 with non-small cell lung cancer. The specimen was lung tumor tissue. The chain uses TRBV5-5 and TRBJ2-5; 7 positions match TRBD2. This CDR3 reads CASSLEWGGSETQYF. As DNA, the CDR3 is TGTGCCAGCAGCTTGGAGTGGGGGGGATCGGAGACCCAGTACTTC.